Detailed here is one T cell receptor (beta chain). Its target antigen remains unknown. No quality values exist for individual bases; no much larger clone is one base distant. The TCR beta CDR3 regions were amplified from the RNA transcripts. The TCR CDR3 was subjected to a first round of RT-PCR using the HTBI primer set and the Qiagen OneStep RT-PCR kit. Libraries were constructed in a second round of multiplex PCR, after which size selection and purification were performed. Paired-end sequencing of the libraries was performed with 100 bp reads on an Illumina HiSeq2000. Per the source publication's procedure: SOAPnuke was used to process the raw data, with reads discarded if the reads contained adapters or uncalled bases, had a mean Phred below 15, or lacked an exact constant-primer or identifier match. High-quality paired reads were merged using COPE v1.2.5, and each unique nucleotide sequence was defined as a clonotype. MiTCR v1.1 was used to align the clonotypes against IMGT TRBV, TRBD and TRBJ reference segments. The analysis was restricted to V-J combinations with a frequency above 0.0001, which together covered 99% to 99.2% of the repertoires. A TCS score was defined as the ratio of F50 (clonal expansion) to E x V (chaos), with BLOSUM62-based TCRdist applied between CDR3 peptides within each V-J. Welch's t-statistics and random forest reduced 500 to 550 V-J features to around 14, which were used in a naive Bayes classifier (R e1071). Thyroid-blood repertoire similarity was quantified with the Morisita-Horn index. The raw public data were reprocessed by TCRdb itself: fastp quality trimming at Q25, MiXCR clonotype calling, in-frame beta chains only. Rows merge per CDR3 protein into single entries with the most common DNA and genes. TCRdb's processing, not the study's, gives the V and J calls here. A total of about 840,000 distinct CDR3 sequences appear in this sample, 35% to 45% of them only once. The ten largest clonotypes hold around 10% of the sample.

CDR1 SNHLY and CDR2 FYNNEI were looked up in the germline V gene. Including cysteine and phenylalanine, the CDR3 has 14 amino acids. The CDR3 DNA has 42 bases and is translated from base 1. Trimming takes 0 bases from V and 9 bases from J, and the germline ends sit 9 bases apart. This sample is drawn from a study of T cells in Graves' hyperthyroidism and ophthalmopathy (dated by TCRdb to between 2017 and 2020). General notes on the study: Peripheral blood samples were taken at initial diagnosis, before any treatment was given. A discovery cohort of approximately 97 patients, approximately 44 with Graves' ophthalmopathy and approximately 60 with stable Graves' hyperthyroidism, was used to find distinguishing TCR V-J signatures. Whether ophthalmopathy could be predicted prospectively was tested in an independent validation cohort made up of 18 to 20 hyperthyroidism patients plus 17 patients who later progressed to ophthalmopathy. For training and testing, the 80 to 100 patients in the discovery cohort were randomly divided in a 7:3 ratio. The study also compared thyroid tissue and blood T-cell repertoires from over 5 Graves' hyperthyroidism patients. Following sampling, methimazole starting at 30 mg daily was given to hyperthyroidism patients, and high-dose intravenous methylprednisolone was given to ophthalmopathy patients. TCR Vbeta CDR3 sequencing of 120 to 150 peripheral blood samples (approximately 44 ophthalmopathy, 75 or so hyperthyroidism and roughly 17 progressor patients) is reported in the paper. General conclusions and limits of the study: Sample size was not statistically predetermined, and investigators were not blinded to group allocation. Most expanded thyroid clonotypes (frequency above 0.001) were also detected in blood, a finding suggesting that blood repertoires may reflect thyroid immune responses. In validation, progression to ophthalmopathy was predicted by the model with 70.59% sensitivity and 72% to 85% specificity, a median of approximately 7.1 months before onset. A model built on a 13 V-J signature distinguished ophthalmopathy from stable hyperthyroidism, reaching 85% to 90% sensitivity and about 81% specificity in cross-validation and 80%/75% in testing.

Stable Graves' hyperthyroidism was defined as no progression to ophthalmopathy during 18 months of follow-up. Hyperthyroidism patients were newly diagnosed, with disease duration under 2 months, and aged 18 to 65 years. The study excluded patients with uncontrolled infections, other autoimmune diseases, pregnancy or lactation. Diagnoses were established on the basis of clinical symptoms, serum thyroxine and TRAb, thyroid ultrasound, and orbital computed tomography. PBMCs were separated from roughly 9.6 ml of fresh peripheral blood using Ficoll-Paque density gradient centrifugation. Trizol reagent was used to extract total RNA, and RNA quality was then checked on an Agilent 2100 Bioanalyzer.

Sequenced sample: blood. This sequence was found in a man younger than 30 with Graves' hyperthyroidism. The V and J segments used are TRBV2 and TRBJ1-6, with no reliable assignment of the D segment. CDR3 protein: CASSEARGGSPLHF. The sequenced DNA is TGTGCCAGCAGTGAAGCGAGAGGTGGTTCACCCCTCCACTTT.